Shown below are 12 T cell receptor beta chains from a single sample sequenced in a study of shared clonotypes between healthy human individuals. The table came from immunoSEQ multiplex PCR; TCRdb's copy has only in-frame clones and leaves some out. The sample records approximately 1.5 million clones, approximately 98.5% being singletons. The sample comprised naive CD4+ T cells sorted from blood. This sample's subset: CD45RA+ positively selected. Receptors were obtained from a man younger than 40 in good health.

The V call is TRBV19, the J call TRBJ1-1; 8 bases are a match to TRBD1. This CDR3 has 14 residues. J lost 5 bases, V lost 5 bases, and 7 bases had no gene match. Germline loops: CDR1 LNHDA, CDR2 SQIVND (reference sequence). The CDR3: CASSEQGVLTEAFF. CDR3 coding DNA: TGTGCCAGTAGTGAACAGGGGGTTTTGACTGAAGCTTTCTTT. Supplemented by reference TRBV19 and TRBJ1-1, the full variable domain reads DGGITQSPKYLFRKEGQNVTLSCEQNLNHDAMYWYRQDPGQGLRLIYYSQIVNDFQKGDIAEGYSVSREKKESFPLTVTSAQKNPTAFYLCASSEQGVLTEAFFGQGTRLTVV.

This chain links TRBV18 with TRBJ2-3, with 9 bases lining up with TRBD2. The CDR3 is 16 amino acids. V shed 0 bases, J shed 4 bases, and the junction held 5 bases outside the gene matches. Germline values: CDR1 KGHSH, CDR2 LQKENI. CDR3 bases: TGTGCCAGCTCACCACCGGCGGGAGGGCCCTCAGATACGCAGTATTTT. This codes for CASSPPAGGPSDTQYF.

The chain employs TRBV5-5 and TRBJ1-1; weak D call: TRBD1 (5 bases). Germline CDR1 SGHKS, CDR2 YYEKEE (reference sequence). This CDR3 has 16 residues. Trimming removed 1 base at V and 3 bases at J, with 16 bases between. The CDR3 spells CASSLFKRGGDTEAFF. The CDR3 DNA reads as TGTGCCAGCAGCTTGTTCAAAAGGGGTGGGGACACTGAAGCTTTCTTT.

The genes are TRBV18 and TRBJ2-2, with D tentatively TRBD1 (7 bases). Per germline, CDR1 KGHSH and CDR2 LQKENI. V was shortened by 2 bases and J by 7 bases, with 14 bases between the two germline ends. The CDR3 totals 15 residues. The CDR3 is CASSPGGTANGELFF. The DNA of the CDR3 is TGTGCCAGCTCACCAGGCGGGACAGCGAACGGGGAGCTGTTTTTT.

The gene calls are TRBV18 and TRBJ2-1, with 7 bases that match TRBD1. J was trimmed by 4 bases and V by 1 base; bases with no gene match: 4. The CDR3 extends over 15 amino acids. The V gene's germline CDR1 is KGHSH and CDR2 LQKENI. CDR3 region: CASSPQAGGYNEQFF. The CDR3, as DNA: TGTGCCAGCTCACCACAGGCAGGGGGATACAATGAGCAGTTCTTC.

The rearrangement joins TRBV28 to TRBJ1-5, with D unresolved. Germline-derived CDR1 and CDR2 are MDHEN and SYDVKM. This CDR3 has 12 amino acids. Between the trimmed V and J ends, which lost 2 bases and 6 bases, there was a span of 5 bases. CDR3 sequence reads: CASSLRIQPQHF. In DNA form, the CDR3 reads TGTGCCAGCAGTTTACGCATTCAGCCCCAGCATTTT.

V usage is TRBV30 and J usage is TRBJ1-1, with D unclear. Germline CDR1 is GTSNPN and CDR2 is SVGIG (reference sequence). The CDR3 has 12 residues. V was shortened by 4 bases and J by 0 bases, with 6 bases between the two germline ends. The CDR3: CAWTEMNTEAFF. The CDR3, as DNA: TGTGCCTGGACAGAGATGAACACTGAAGCTTTCTTT. The full variable domain, in which reference TRBV30 and TRBJ1-1 provide the parts outside the CDR3, is SQTIHQWPATLVQPVGSPLSLECTVEGTSNPNLYWYRQAAGRGLQLLFYSVGIGQISSEVPQNLSASRPQDRQFILSSKKLLLSDSGFYLCAWTEMNTEAFFGQGTRLTVV.

CDR3: CASSLYGNTGELFF. The DNA of the CDR3 is TGTGCCAGCAGCTTATATGGGAACACCGGGGAGCTGTTTTTT. The rearrangement joins TRBV13 to TRBJ2-2, with D hard to call. The ends were cut back, 2 bases at V and 1 base at J, with 5 bases in the middle. The CDR3 is 14 residues long. Germline V lookup: CDR1 PRHDT, CDR2 FYEKMQ (reference sequence).

J is TRBJ2-7 and V is TRBV7-6; 11 positions agree with TRBD2. V lost 5 bases, J lost 6 bases, and 6 bases stayed unmatched. The CDR3 totals 14 residues. Germline assignment: CDR1 SGHVS and CDR2 FNYEAQ. The CDR3 DNA reads as TGTGCCAGCAGCACGACTAGCGGGGTAGGCGAGCAGTACTTC. Translating it yields CASSTTSGVGEQYF.

CDR3 nucleotides: TGTGCCAGCAGTGGACAGGGGTATGCCTACGAGCAGTACTTC. Protein sequence: CASSGQGYAYEQYF. This rearrangement joins TRBV6-1 to TRBJ2-7, with 8 positions matching TRBD1. CDR3 length equals 14 residues. The V gene's germline CDR1 is MNHNS and CDR2 SASEGT. Unmatched junction bases numbered 4, after V lost 4 bases and J lost 2 bases.

The V call is TRBV7-9, the J call TRBJ2-1; D is undetermined. V lost 5 bases and J 0 bases, leaving 8 bases between the germline ends. Germline V gives CDR1 SEHNR, CDR2 FQNEAQ (reference sequence). The CDR3 runs 14 residues. The CDR3 bases are TGTGCCAGCAGCCGTGATAGCTCCTACAATGAGCAGTTCTTC. Protein: CASSRDSSYNEQFF.

DNA for the CDR3: TGTGCCAGCAGCTTATGGGGGTCAGATACGCAGTATTTT. Amino acids: CASSLWGSDTQYF. The chain carries TRBV7-2 and TRBJ2-3; D might be TRBD1 or TRBD2, each matching 5 bases. CDR3 length: 13 amino acids. Trimming shortened V by 2 bases and J by 4 bases, and 7 bases separated the two germline ends. Per the germline V gene, CDR1 is SGHTA and CDR2 is FQGNSA.